This TCR beta chain appears in the sequencing data of a study of blood T cell repertoires in COVID-19. Germline V CDR1 and CDR2: SGHRS, YFSETQ. V shed 4 bases and J 8 bases; nucleotides not matched to a gene: 8. This CDR3 region has 15 residues. Clones were sequenced by immunoSEQ multiplex PCR, and TCRdb holds only the in-frame ones, with some missing. The sample records 300,000 to 400,000 clones, around 85% being singletons. The sample taken for sequencing was PBMCs or T cells enriched from blood (not recorded which). The chain carries TRBV5-1 and TRBJ1-4; 10 positions match TRBD1. The TCR originated in a young woman who had been exposed to COVID-19. The CDR3 DNA reads TGCGCCAGCAGCGCCCCCGGGACAGGGGAGGAAAAACTGTTTTTT. Encoded protein: CASSAPGTGEEKLFF.